These 9 T cell receptor beta chains were all obtained from the same sample, sequenced in a study of blood T cell repertoires in COVID-19. TCRdb's table, derived via immunoSEQ multiplex PCR, lists solely in-frame clones and lacks some. The sample carries some 170,000 clones, around four fifths recorded once. The sequenced sample was PBMCs or T cells enriched from blood (not recorded which). The receptors derive from a woman aged 45-65 years who had recovered from COVID-19.

For this clone: Other DNA sequences in this specimen translate into the identical CDR3. The V and J genes are TRBV30 and TRBJ1-5, with a possible D match to TRBD1 (6 bases). Germline V lookup: CDR1 GTSNPN, CDR2 SVGIG (reference sequence). The CDR3 loop spans 13 amino acids. Trimming took off 0 bases at V and 4 bases at J, with 7 bases between the two ends. The CDR3 region is CAWSVRGNQPQHF. The CDR3 bases are TGTGCCTGGAGTGTAAGGGGGAATCAGCCCCAGCATTTT.

This sequence joins TRBV7-9 and TRBJ1-1, with 7 bases identical to TRBD1. The V gene's germline CDR1 is SEHNR and CDR2 FQNEAQ (reference sequence). The CDR3 consists of 13 residues. V was clipped by 1 base and J by 4 bases; unmatched bases: 0. The CDR3 sequence: CASSLDRGTEAFF. The CDR3 DNA is TGTGCCAGCAGCTTAGACAGGGGCACTGAAGCTTTCTTT.

The chain carries TRBV5-3 and TRBJ1-4, with a tentative D call TRBD1 (6 bases). TRBV5-3 is an ORF, with its function uncertain. V gave up 4 bases and J gave up 7 bases, with 11 bases separating them. The CDR3 length is 13 residues. Here the CDR3 reads CARSTGIIEKLFF. In DNA, the CDR3 is TGTGCCAGAAGCACAGGGATCATTGAAAAACTGTTTTTT.

The gene calls are TRBV5-8 and TRBJ1-5; D is perhaps TRBD1 (6 bases). CDR3 length equals 13 residues. With 4 bases removed from V and 5 bases from J, the gap between germline ends came to 10 bases. The germline gives CDR1 SGHTS, CDR2 YDEGEE. This CDR3 reads CASSRRQDQPQHF. CDR3 DNA: TGTGCCAGCAGCCGACGACAGGATCAGCCCCAGCATTTT.

The chain carries TRBV2 and TRBJ2-7, with TRBD2 matching over 15 bases. The CDR3 contains 17 residues. V gave up 6 bases and J gave up 3 bases; unmatched junction bases: 9. Germline V CDR1 and CDR2: SNHLY, FYNNEI. The CDR3 DNA is TGTGCCAGCAGCGGACTAGCGGGAGGGCCAGGAGACTACGAGCAGTACTTC. Translating gives CASSGLAGGPGDYEQYF.

V usage is TRBV5-1 and J usage is TRBJ1-2, with 7 bases lining up with TRBD1. Germline trimming cut 4 bases from V and 4 bases from J; bases unmatched to any gene: 16. The CDR3 has 17 residues. CDR1 is SGHRS and CDR2 is YFSETQ in the germline V gene. The CDR3 nucleotides are TGCGCCAGCAGCCCAACAACAGGGACAGCAGTAACCTATGGCTACACCTTC. Protein: CASSPTTGTAVTYGYTF.

The CDR3 sequence: CASRTAGGQETQYF. Here the CDR3 DNA reads TGTGCCAGTAGGACTGCCGGGGGCCAAGAGACCCAGTACTTC. The chain is built from TRBV19 and TRBJ2-5; the D gene is possibly TRBD2 (6 bases). Germline V gene lookup returns CDR1 LNHDA and CDR2 SQIVND (reference sequence). Trimming stripped 6 bases from V and 1 base from J, with 12 bases between. CDR3 length: 14 amino acids.

The chain employs TRBV28 and TRBJ2-7, with TRBD2 matching 12 bases. J lost 1 base, V lost 6 bases, and 4 bases had no gene match. Per germline, CDR1 MDHEN and CDR2 SYDVKM. CDR3 length: 15 residues. The CDR3 DNA reads TGTGCCAGCAGGTCAGGACTAGCGGGGTCCTACGAGCAGTACTTC. It codes for CASRSGLAGSYEQYF.

The chain couples TRBV28 to TRBJ2-1; D not resolved. The CDR3 totals 12 residues. Deletions cut 6 bases from V and 12 bases from J, with 15 bases between. The germline V gene encodes CDR1 MDHEN and CDR2 SYDVKM. The CDR3: CASRPPGGGQFF. The CDR3 region has the DNA TGTGCCAGCAGACCCCCCGGTGGCGGGCAGTTCTTC.